The present T cell receptor beta chain was sequenced within a study of shared clonotypes between healthy human individuals. Study observations and caveats: Richness estimates generally favored naive over memory subsets. Compared with clonotypes that all four donors shared, non-shared clonotypes had lower generation probabilities.

The authors split each subset's genomic DNA evenly across several immunoSEQ plates. Sorted-subset replicate PCR reactions were performed with about 200 ng DNA, corresponding to roughly 31,000 T cell genomes. TCRdb's table, derived via immunoSEQ multiplex PCR, lists solely in-frame clones and lacks some. Counted here are about 2.4 million clones, under 95% occurring once; the ten biggest clones make up more than 0.35%. With respect to this clone: What it recognizes is unknown.

Germline V CDR1 and CDR2: MGHDK, SYGVNS. V lost 5 bases, J lost 9 bases, and 2 bases stayed unmatched. The CDR3 covers 12 residues. Sequenced input: naive CD4+ T cells from PBMCs. This sample's subset: CD45RA+ positively selected. The source of this sequence is a man aged 18 to 30 in good health. Some clones in this sample may be carry-over from other donors' samples. The V and J genes are TRBV25-1 and TRBJ1-1, with 11 bases that match TRBD1. CDR3 protein: CASSRDRGKAFF. The CDR3 coding sequence is TGTGCCAGCAGTCGGGACAGGGGGAAAGCTTTCTTT.